One and the same sample provided the 9 T cell receptor beta chains below, sequenced in a study of OX40 agonist ivuxolimab in advanced cancers. Sequenced by immunoSEQ multiplex PCR; TCRdb stores in-frame clones only, minus some. The data contain 69,000 or so clones, around 86% of them singletons. Sequences were derived from CD4+ or CD8+ T cells sorted from blood, sampled in a trial of the OX40 agonist ivuxolimab. The receptor source for this set is an adult with an advanced solid tumor such as melanoma, head and neck, liver or kidney cancer.

This chain uses TRBV2 with TRBJ1-1; D is ambiguous. The CDR3 extends over 13 amino acids. Looked up from germline, CDR1 is SNHLY and CDR2 is FYNNEI. Trimming left V 10 bases short and J 10 bases short, with 22 bases between. The CDR3 sequence is CATVLVPKRRAFF. CDR3 bases: TGTGCCACTGTGTTAGTCCCAAAGAGGCGAGCTTTCTTT.

The chain has TRBV6-6 and TRBJ1-1; no definite D call. V was pared by 2 bases and J by 1 base, with 8 bases between. The CDR3 consists of 14 residues. Germline V gene lookup returns CDR1 MNHNY and CDR2 SVGAGI (reference sequence). This CDR3 reads CASSYPYGNTEAFF. In DNA, the CDR3 is TGTGCCAGCAGTTACCCTTACGGGAACACTGAAGCTTTCTTT.

The chain employs TRBV18 and TRBJ2-3; 9 bases are a match to TRBD2. From germline, CDR1 is KGHSH and CDR2 LQKENI. This CDR3 has 15 amino acids. The V gene end was trimmed by 1 base and the J gene end by 4 bases; junction bases not matched to a gene: 3. DNA for the CDR3: TGTGCCAGCTCACCACTTAGCGGGGGCTCAGATACGCAGTATTTT. Protein product: CASSPLSGGSDTQYF.

The V call is TRBV30, the J call TRBJ2-3; D may be TRBD2 (5 bases). The CDR3 is made up of 14 amino acids. The V gene's germline CDR1 is GTSNPN and CDR2 SVGIG (reference sequence). The V gene lost 4 bases and the J gene lost 1 base, with 12 bases spanning the gap. This CDR3 reads CAWTLGGRTDTQYF. The DNA for the CDR3 is TGTGCCTGGACCCTAGGCGGGCGCACAGATACGCAGTATTTT.

This clone was counted between two and nine times. The V and J genes are TRBV6-6 and TRBJ1-1, with 8 bases that match TRBD1. Trimming cost V 5 bases and J 5 bases; bases outside gene matches: 7. This CDR3 comprises 14 residues. CDR1 is MNHNY, CDR2 SVGAGI, per germline (reference sequence). CDR3 protein: CASSRTGGGTEAFF. CDR3 coding DNA: TGTGCCAGCAGTCGAACAGGGGGAGGGACTGAAGCTTTCTTT.

This rearrangement joins TRBV5-1 to TRBJ1-6, with D tentatively TRBD1 (5 bases). V lost 7 bases, J lost 4 bases, and 21 bases lay in between. CDR1 SGHRS and CDR2 YFSETQ come from the germline V gene. This CDR3 is 17 amino acids long. CDR3 sequence reads: CASQEDLGAGYNSPLHF. The CDR3 DNA is TGCGCCAGCCAAGAAGATCTAGGGGCTGGATATAATTCACCCCTCCACTTT.

The DNA for the CDR3 is TGTGCCAGCAGACTCAGACAGGGAACTAACTATGGCTACACCTTC. Its protein is CASRLRQGTNYGYTF. The chain joins TRBV5-4 to TRBJ1-2, with 7 nucleotides matching TRBD1. The CDR3 has 15 residues. The germline V gene has CDR1 SGHNT and CDR2 YYREEE (reference sequence). The V and J ends lost 5 bases and 0 bases, in that order; junction bases with no gene match: 7. Drawing the rest from reference TRBV5-4 and TRBJ1-2, the complete variable domain is ETGVTQSPTHLIKTRGQQVTLRCSSQSGHNTVSWYQQALGQGPQFIFQYYREEENGRGNFPPRFSGLQFPNYSSELNVNALELDDSALYLCASRLRQGTNYGYTFGSGTRLTVV.

The chain is built from TRBV5-6 and TRBJ2-7; 8 bases match TRBD1. This CDR3 has 15 amino acids. With 5 bases clipped from V and 0 bases from J, the junction kept 7 bases outside the gene matches. Germline CDR1 SGHDT, CDR2 YYEEEE. Here the CDR3 reads CASRTTGGSSYEQYF. CDR3 nucleotide sequence: TGTGCCAGCAGGACTACAGGGGGGTCCTCCTACGAGCAGTACTTC.

The chain links TRBV4-2 to TRBJ1-1, with 9 bases fitting TRBD1. This CDR3 contains 16 residues. Germline lookup yields CDR1 LGHNA and CDR2 YNFKEQ. V was clipped by 3 bases and J by 1 base; unmatched bases: 6. The CDR3 loop is CASSHAGQGKNTEAFF. The CDR3 coding sequence is TGTGCCAGCAGCCACGCTGGACAGGGGAAGAACACTGAAGCTTTCTTT.